Only a few counts were recorded for the clone carrying this TCR beta chain. Its target is unknown. Germline CDR1 is SNHLY and CDR2 is FYNNEI. J gave up 3 bases and V 8 bases, and 10 bases lay outside the gene matches. The CDR3 spans 14 residues. The data originate from a study of early T cells in non-severe SARS-CoV-2 infection. Study results and caveats: Comparison of clonotypes with VDJdb favored anti-spike CD8 responses while missing private and CD4 specificities.

Individual cDNA molecules were tagged with unique molecular identifiers, the study reported. TCRdb ran MiXCR on the 5' RACE reads and lists one entry per CDR3 protein. Of 100,000 to 140,000 distinct CDR3 sequences detected, 11% appear once; the ten largest clones hold about 8%. The chain employs TRBV2 and TRBJ2-7, with 7 bases identical to TRBD2. The clonotype was recovered from an adult who was a healthcare worker with PCR-confirmed SARS-CoV-2 infection or an uninfected control (not recorded which). The sample consisted of whole blood. CDR3 protein: CASGNRAGVYEQYF. The CDR3 DNA follows: TGTGCCAGCGGGAATAGGGCGGGAGTCTACGAGCAGTACTTC.